This T cell receptor (beta chain) was sequenced for a study of CD8 T cells in Susac syndrome. Notes on the study in general: The number of individuals included in the study's TCR sequencing and HLA analysis was acknowledged as relatively small.

The RNA input was about 0.5 to 1 ug, and it was reverse transcribed with random hexamers. The authors amplified TCR beta CDR3 across 54 Vbeta and 13 Jbeta using immunoSEQ multiplex PCR. From the immunoSEQ multiplex PCR reads, TCRdb called clonotypes with MiXCR, one entry per CDR3 protein. Of 250,000 to 300,000 distinct CDR3 sequences listed, approximately 90% are singletons. As for this clonotype: No antigen is known for it.

Negative isolation yielded the CD8+ and CD4+ T cells, while FACS enriched the TEMRA cells. Germline V CDR1 and CDR2: LNHDA, SQIVND (reference sequence). The CDR3 spans 13 residues. V was trimmed by 5 bases and J by 0 bases, leaving 5 bases between them. This clonotype originated in a human donor with multiple sclerosis. The gene calls are TRBV19 and TRBJ1-5; no clear D. Sample: CD8+ T cells from PBMCs. The CDR3, as DNA: TGTGCCAGTAGTTCCCGTAGCAATCAGCCCCAGCATTTT. Its translation: CASSSRSNQPQHF.